Presented here are 21 T cell receptor beta chains from one specimen sequenced in a study of shared clonotypes between healthy human individuals. Clones were sequenced by immunoSEQ multiplex PCR, and TCRdb holds only the in-frame ones, with some missing. There are about 380,000 clones in the sample; roughly 96% occur only once, and more than 0.3% lies in the top ten. Sequencing input: memory CD8+ T cells sorted from blood. As for subset: CD45RO+ cells pooled with CCR7-negative TemRA cells. All receptors derive from a man between 25 and 39 years old in good health.

Regarding this clone: Other nucleotide sequences in the sample specify the same CDR3. The rearrangement uses TRBV10-3 and TRBJ2-5, with 8 bases that match TRBD2. V was pared by 2 bases and J by 4 bases, with 0 bases of the junction left unmatched. The CDR3 sequence is 13 residues long. The germline V gene has CDR1 ENHRY and CDR2 SYGVKD. The CDR3 here is CAISESGRETQYF. The CDR3 DNA sequence: TGTGCCATCAGTGAGAGCGGGAGAGAGACCCAGTACTTC.

The chain combines TRBV5-1 with TRBJ2-3; D tentatively reads TRBD1 or TRBD2 (5 bases each). Germline assignment: CDR1 SGHRS and CDR2 YFSETQ. The CDR3 runs 14 residues. Deletions cut 4 bases from V and 6 bases from J, with 15 bases between. In nucleotides, the CDR3 is TGCGCCAGCAGCCCGGGGACCCCGCAGGATACGCAGTATTTT. It translates to CASSPGTPQDTQYF. Supplemented by reference TRBV5-1 and TRBJ2-3, the full variable domain reads KAGVTQTPRYLIKTRGQQVTLSCSPISGHRSVSWYQQTPGQGLQFLFEYFSETQRNKGNFPGRFSGRQFSNSRSEMNVSTLELGDSALYLCASSPGTPQDTQYFGPGTRLTVL.

The chain is built from TRBV5-1 and TRBJ2-7; either TRBD1 or TRBD2 may fit D (6 bases each). The CDR3 has 15 amino acids. V shed 2 bases and J shed 4 bases, with 16 bases lying between them. In germline, CDR1 is SGHRS, CDR2 YFSETQ. CDR3 sequence (DNA): TGCGCCAGCAGCTTACAGGGTGGAGGGGCTTACGAGCAGTACTTC. Its protein product is CASSLQGGGAYEQYF.

The chain is built from TRBV11-2 and TRBJ2-3, with TRBD2 as a possible D gene (5 bases). The germline V and J ends were trimmed by 5 bases and 5 bases, with 20 bases remaining between them. CDR3 length: 16 amino acids. CDR1 SGHAT and CDR2 FQNNGV come from the germline V gene. CDR3 amino acids: CASSPLPTTSRDTQYF. CDR3 bases: TGTGCCAGCAGCCCTCTCCCGACTACCTCCCGAGATACGCAGTATTTT.

The chain couples TRBV28 to TRBJ2-7; 9 bases match TRBD2. Germline V gives CDR1 MDHEN, CDR2 SYDVKM. The CDR3 runs to 16 residues. V was clipped by 11 bases and J by 1 base; unmatched bases: 15. CDR3 residues: CACAGGPGSMSYEQYF. The CDR3 coding sequence is TGTGCCTGCGCGGGGGGGCCGGGGAGTATGTCCTACGAGCAGTACTTC.

This clone was picked up one time. The chain couples TRBV30 to TRBJ1-3, with D unclear. The CDR3 spans 15 residues. V was clipped by 2 bases and J by 0 bases, with 11 bases between them. Looked up from germline, CDR1 is GTSNPN and CDR2 is SVGIG (reference sequence). CDR3 in DNA: TGTGCCTGGAGTTGGTACAGAGTCTCTGGAAACACCATATATTTT. Translated, it gives CAWSWYRVSGNTIYF.

The chain links TRBV6-5 to TRBJ2-3; D gene uncertain. V lost 6 bases and J 8 bases, leaving 9 bases between the germline ends. CDR3 length: 11 residues. From germline, CDR1 is MNHEY and CDR2 SVGAGI. The CDR3 reads CASRDIVTQYF. For the CDR3, the DNA is TGTGCCAGCAGAGACATTGTTACGCAGTATTTT.

The chain couples TRBV28 to TRBJ1-1, with TRBD1 identical over 7 bases. Looked up from germline, CDR1 is MDHEN and CDR2 is SYDVKM. The V gene end was trimmed by 4 bases and the J gene end by 4 bases; junction bases not matched to a gene: 9. The CDR3 totals 15 residues. The CDR3 coding sequence is TGTGCCAGCAGTTCCAGAGACAGGGTAGGCACTGAAGCTTTCTTT. Protein sequence: CASSSRDRVGTEAFF.

Only one count was recorded for this clone. The chain links TRBV5-1 to TRBJ2-1, with D unresolved. V lost 4 bases and J lost 8, with 19 bases in between. The germline V gene has CDR1 SGHRS and CDR2 YFSETQ. The CDR3 spans 15 residues. The CDR3 is CASSPATLPSDEQFF. The CDR3 bases are TGCGCCAGCAGCCCCGCGACTCTCCCGTCGGATGAGCAGTTCTTC.

The rearrangement links TRBV5-1 to TRBJ2-5; TRBD2 matches 9 bases. This CDR3 spans 16 amino acids. The junction had 9 bases not matched to a gene; V was cut back by 1 base and J by 5 bases. Germline V gene sequence: CDR1 SGHRS, CDR2 YFSETQ. The CDR3 sequence is CASSLSPREGLETQYF. The CDR3 DNA reads as TGCGCCAGCAGCTTGTCCCCGCGGGAGGGCCTGGAGACCCAGTACTTC.

The CDR3 region has the DNA TGTGCCAGCAGCTTTGGATCTGATATGTACGAGCAGTACTTC. It is translated as CASSFGSDMYEQYF. This chain connects TRBV5-6 to TRBJ2-7; no firm D call. CDR1 and CDR2 (germline): SGHDT, YYEEEE. V shed 2 bases and J shed 4 bases, with 13 bases lying between them. CDR3 length: 14 residues.

The chain employs TRBV18 and TRBJ2-7; possibly TRBD2 for D (5 bases). Trimming pared 5 bases from V and 4 bases from J, leaving 18 bases between. Germline V gives CDR1 KGHSH, CDR2 LQKENI. The CDR3 has 15 amino acids. The CDR3 DNA reads as TGTGCCAGCTCAAAAAGGACTGTGGCAGAATACGAGCAGTACTTC. It yields the protein CASSKRTVAEYEQYF.

The CDR3 is CASSMPLNEQFF. The CDR3 DNA follows: TGTGCCAGCAGCATGCCCCTCAATGAGCAGTTCTTC. The chain employs TRBV5-4 and TRBJ2-1; D unresolved. CDR1 is SGHNT, CDR2 YYREEE, per germline (reference sequence). Trimming took 4 bases from V and 6 from J, leaving 8 bases between them. This CDR3 is 12 amino acids long.

CDR3 region: CASSRLAGAHNEQFF. CDR3 nucleotides: TGTGCCAGCAGCAGACTAGCGGGAGCCCACAATGAGCAGTTCTTC. This sequence joins TRBV6-4 and TRBJ2-1; TRBD2 matches at 12 bases. Per germline, CDR1 MRHNA and CDR2 SNTAGT. V shed 6 bases and J 5 bases; nucleotides not matched to a gene: 5. The CDR3 covers 15 residues.

The DNA of the CDR3 is TGTGCCAGCAGGGGCCCTAGCACAGATACGCAGTATTTT. This translates into CASRGPSTDTQYF. V is TRBV2 and J is TRBJ2-3; the D is unclear. Germline CDR1 is SNHLY and CDR2 is FYNNEI. The CDR3 sequence is 13 residues long. Trimming removed 6 bases at V and 0 bases at J, with 7 bases between. The complete variable domain, with remaining parts taken from reference TRBV2 and TRBJ2-3, reads EPEVTQTPSHQVTQMGQEVILRCVPISNHLYFYWYRQILGQKVEFLVSFYNNEISEKSEIFDDQFSVERPDGSNFTLKIRSTKLEDSAMYFCASRGPSTDTQYFGPGTRLTVL.

The V call is TRBV19, the J call TRBJ1-1, with 11 bases lining up with TRBD1. Trimming at V came to 7 bases and at J to 4 bases, leaving 14 bases not matched to a gene. Germline V lookup: CDR1 LNHDA, CDR2 SQIVND (reference sequence). The length of the CDR3 is 17 residues. The CDR3 DNA reads TGTGCCAGTACCATAATCGGTGTTGGGACAGGGGGCACTGAAGCTTTCTTT. Its translation is CASTIIGVGTGGTEAFF.

The chain carries TRBV30 and TRBJ2-3, with 11 bases lining up with TRBD2. CDR3 length: 17 amino acids. From germline, CDR1 is GTSNPN and CDR2 SVGIG (reference sequence). Trimming at V came to 0 bases and at J to 5 bases, leaving 10 bases not matched to a gene. CDR3 DNA: TGTGCCTGGAGTGTAGACGGGACTAGCGGTTCCCGAGATACGCAGTATTTT. Amino acid sequence: CAWSVDGTSGSRDTQYF. The full variable domain, its missing parts supplied by reference TRBV30 and TRBJ2-3, is SQTIHQWPATLVQPVGSPLSLECTVEGTSNPNLYWYRQAAGRGLQLLFYSVGIGQISSEVPQNLSASRPQDRQFILSSKKLLLSDSGFYLCAWSVDGTSGSRDTQYFGPGTRLTVL.

The chain uses TRBV6-1 and TRBJ1-2, with D perhaps matching TRBD1 (6 bases). The V gene lost 7 bases and the J gene lost 6 bases, with 15 bases spanning the gap. Germline V gene sequence: CDR1 MNHNS, CDR2 SASEGT. The CDR3 has 13 residues. The CDR3 nucleotides read TGTGCCAGCACTTACCGGGACATCGATGGCTACACCTTC. This encodes CASTYRDIDGYTF.

This chain joins TRBV5-5 and TRBJ1-2, with D tentatively TRBD1 (5 bases). Trimming took 3 bases from V and 8 from J, leaving 11 bases between them. This CDR3 has 12 amino acids. Germline values: CDR1 SGHKS, CDR2 YYEKEE (reference sequence). CDR3: CASSSTGKGYTF. For the CDR3, the DNA is TGTGCCAGCAGCTCAACAGGAAAAGGCTACACCTTC.

The chain joins TRBV11-2 to TRBJ1-4, with TRBD1 matching 10 bases. CDR1 and CDR2 (germline): SGHAT, FQNNGV. The CDR3 covers 16 residues. The V segment lost 5 bases and the J segment 4 bases; nucleotides outside the gene matches: 7. CDR3 sequence: CASSLGDRGLNEKLFF. The CDR3 nucleotides read TGTGCCAGCAGCCTAGGGGACAGGGGCCTTAATGAAAAACTGTTTTTT.

The rearrangement joins TRBV18 to TRBJ1-1; D ambiguous. Per germline, CDR1 KGHSH and CDR2 LQKENI. The CDR3 consists of 12 residues. Trimming shortened V by 3 bases and J by 7 bases, and 9 bases separated the two germline ends. The CDR3 DNA sequence: TGTGCCAGCTCACCCTGGAGCGGTGAAGCTTTCTTT. Its protein product is CASSPWSGEAFF. Together with reference TRBV18 and TRBJ1-1, the CDR3 gives the full variable domain: NAGVMQNPRHLVRRRGQEARLRCSPMKGHSHVYWYRQLPEEGLKFMVYLQKENIIDESGMPKERFSAEFPKEGPSILRIQQVVRGDSAAYFCASSPWSGEAFFGQGTRLTVV.